This entry features one T cell receptor (beta chain) sequence. The CDR3 covers 12 residues. From germline, CDR1 is SGHRS and CDR2 YFSETQ. Deletions cut 4 bases from V and 5 bases from J, with 10 bases between. Clones were read by immunoSEQ multiplex PCR, and TCRdb kept only the in-frame ones, dropping some. The sample lists 90,000 to 110,000 clones; 88% were seen once. This sample was included in a study of T cell responses to AZD1222 COVID-19 vaccine. Sequenced here: peripheral blood, sampled on day 0 of AZD1222 vaccination. The J gene is TRBJ2-7, the V gene TRBV5-1; no definite D call. The receptor was derived from an adult in good health. CDR3 nucleotides: TGCGCCAGCAGCCTCACATGGGACGAGCAGTACTTC. Protein product: CASSLTWDEQYF.